The next 2 T cell receptor beta chains were all read from a single sample in a study of blood T cell repertoires in COVID-19. TCRdb keeps only in-frame clones here, not all; method: immunoSEQ multiplex PCR. Of roughly 180,000 clones listed, about four fifths are singletons. The sample taken for sequencing was peripheral blood. Every receptor here comes from a woman aged 40 to 50 with COVID-19, enrolled during active disease.

This clone was seen more than once but under ten times. V is TRBV4-1 and J is TRBJ2-7; 7 positions match TRBD2. Germline lookup yields CDR1 MGHRA and CDR2 YSYEKL. J gave up 2 bases and V 3 bases, and 4 bases lay outside the gene matches. The CDR3 has 14 amino acids. The CDR3 reads CASSQGDYTYEQYF. The CDR3 DNA reads TGCGCCAGCAGCCAGGGGGACTACACCTACGAGCAGTACTTC.

This sequence joins TRBV7-9 and TRBJ1-3; 10 positions match TRBD1. V lost 2 bases, J lost 4 bases, and 8 bases stayed unmatched. This CDR3 is 17 amino acids long. Germline CDR1 reads SEHNR; CDR2 reads FQNEAQ (reference sequence). The CDR3 DNA reads as TGTGCCAGCAGCTTAATGGGACAGGGGTTGGAAGGAAACACCATATATTTT. This encodes CASSLMGQGLEGNTIYF.